This is a list of T cell receptor beta chains from one sample in a study of OX40 agonist ivuxolimab in advanced cancers. Only in-frame clones appear in the TCRdb table, and some are missing; sequencing was by immunoSEQ multiplex PCR. The sample gives about 75,000 clones, approximately 86% of which show up once; approximately 7.7% is in the top ten. The sample here was CD4+ or CD8+ T cells sorted from blood, taken in a trial of the OX40 agonist ivuxolimab. Source of these receptors: an adult with an advanced solid tumor such as melanoma, head and neck, liver or kidney cancer. CDR3s include the opening cysteine and the closing phenylalanine or tryptophan.

j_call v_call cdr3_aa
TRBJ1-1 TRBV30 CAWSVWGLNTEAFF
TRBJ2-7 TRBV5-8 CASSGLTEQYF
TRBJ2-2 TRBV9 CASSLYHRPNTGELFF
TRBJ1-2 TRBV4-3 CARSQGGVGGMGGYTF
TRBJ2-7 TRBV7-3 CASSPSGGGYEQYF
TRBJ2-7 TRBV11-2 CASSLGWYEQYF
TRBJ1-1 TRBV5-1 CASRQPGELTEAFF
TRBJ2-5 TRBV4-2 CASSQDGTKGETQYF
TRBJ1-5 TRBV6-6 CASSLPGQGSQPQHF
TRBJ2-7 TRBV4-2 CASSQDYSNEQYF
TRBJ1-1 TRBV7-6 CASSLVTGPGTEAFF